The 2 T cell receptor beta chains below were found in one sample sequenced in a study of T cell repertoires in cytomegalovirus infection. One entry per CDR3 protein, called by TCRdb with MiXCR from the reads. Of roughly 760,000 distinct CDR3 sequences in the sample, 35% were seen once. The sequenced sample consisted of PBMCs. All receptors derive from a human donor in good health (CMV status not recorded). Some clones in this sample may be carry-over from other donors' samples.

As concerns this clonotype: This may arise from a read error, as a much more abundant clone is one base away. As the CDR3 is not closed by the conserved phenylalanine or tryptophan, this likely results from a read error. J is TRBJ2-7 and V is TRBV7-2; 14 bases fit TRBD2. Losses at the gene ends were 5 bases for V and 7 bases for J; bases not matched to a gene: 7. Germline values: CDR1 SGHTA, CDR2 FQGNSA. CDR3 length: 15 amino acids. The CDR3 nucleotides are TGTGCCAGCAGCCTCGCGACTAGCGGGAGGGGTGAGCAGTACTTA. It encodes CASSLATSGRGEQYL.

The chain uses TRBV7-8 and TRBJ2-5, with D unclear. With 5 bases removed from V and 5 bases from J, the gap between germline ends came to 15 bases. Germline CDR1 and CDR2: SGHVS and FQNEAQ. CDR3 length equals 14 residues. The CDR3 bases are TGTGCCAGCAGCAAACACTTGATTGGGGAGACCCAGTACTTC. The encoded protein is CASSKHLIGETQYF.